The 7 T cell receptor beta chains below all came from one sample that was sequenced in a study of blood T cell repertoires in COVID-19. The assay was immunoSEQ multiplex PCR, and TCRdb's table has in-frame clones only and misses some. This table holds about 140,000 clones, roughly four fifths found once. Sequencing was performed on peripheral blood. The source of these receptors is a woman aged 55-69 years with acute or convalescent COVID-19.

V is TRBV7-3 and J is TRBJ1-1; TRBD1 is a possible D gene (6 bases). The CDR3 is 15 residues long. The germline V and J ends were trimmed by 3 bases and 2 bases, with 13 bases remaining between them. Germline V lookup: CDR1 SGHTA, CDR2 FQGTGA. The CDR3 reads CASSLGARTNTEAFF. The DNA for the CDR3 is TGTGCCAGCAGCTTGGGGGCGAGGACAAACACTGAAGCTTTCTTT.

This clone was found once. The rearrangement joins TRBV27 to TRBJ1-2, with 7 nucleotides matching TRBD1. V lost 2 bases, J lost 7 bases, and 7 bases stayed unmatched. The V gene's germline CDR1 is MNHEY and CDR2 SMNVEV (reference sequence). The CDR3 length is 14 residues. The CDR3 reads CASSLRQGLGGYTF. The CDR3 bases are TGTGCCAGCAGTTTAAGACAGGGATTGGGTGGCTACACCTTC.

The chain joins TRBV11-3 to TRBJ2-2; D gene uncertain. The CDR3 totals 14 residues. The germline gives CDR1 SGHNT, CDR2 YENEEA. V was pared by 0 bases and J by 6 bases, with 8 bases between. CDR3 protein: CASSLEADPGELFF. Written as DNA, the CDR3 is TGTGCCAGCAGCTTAGAGGCGGATCCCGGGGAGCTGTTTTTT.

This chain connects TRBV27 to TRBJ2-2; D is unresolved. CDR3 length: 14 residues. The V gene's germline CDR1 is MNHEY and CDR2 SMNVEV (reference sequence). The V gene lost 0 bases and the J gene lost 4 bases, with 6 bases spanning the gap. This CDR3 is CASSLSASTGELFF. The CDR3 DNA sequence: TGTGCCAGCAGTTTATCGGCCAGCACCGGGGAGCTGTTTTTT.

The genes are TRBV12-3 or TRBV12-4 and TRBJ2-7; D is unclear. CDR3 length equals 12 residues. Trimming removed 5 bases at V and 4 bases at J, with 9 bases between. The CDR3 region is CASSASLYEQYF. For the CDR3, the DNA is TGTGCCAGCAGTGCGAGTTTATACGAGCAGTACTTC.

This chain uses TRBV4-1 with TRBJ2-7; maybe TRBD1 (5 bases). Germline lookup yields CDR1 MGHRA and CDR2 YSYEKL. The length of the CDR3 is 14 residues. Trimming removed 0 bases from V and 0 bases from J, with 6 bases in between. The CDR3 sequence: CASSQDDSSYEQYF. The CDR3 coding sequence is TGCGCCAGCAGCCAAGACGACAGCTCCTACGAGCAGTACTTC.

The rearrangement joins TRBV18 to TRBJ2-1; 7 positions agree with TRBD2. This CDR3 is 16 amino acids long. Trimming removed 4 bases from V and 6 bases from J; junction bases left unmatched: 12. Germline V CDR1 and CDR2: KGHSH, LQKENI. The CDR3 region is CASSQPGTPGGNEQFF. In nucleotides, the CDR3 is TGTGCCAGCTCACAACCCGGGACCCCGGGGGGCAATGAGCAGTTCTTC.